This TCR beta chain was recorded in a study of siplizumab effects on memory and regulatory T cells. Whole-study findings and limits: Proliferating siplizumab-cultured Tregs lacked confirmed suppressive function. The study found naive T cells seemingly more diverse than memory cells and seemingly major alloresponse contributors. There were only a minor fraction of alloreactive clones that mapped to unstimulated subsets.

The assay covered around 9.1 x 10^4 TCR templates per sample. Assay used: immunoSEQ multiplex PCR; TCRdb lists only in-frame clones, some missing. The table records about 70,000 clones, around nine tenths of them present only once. Trimming at V came to 1 base and at J to 5 bases, leaving 2 bases not matched to a gene. The CDR3 covers 13 residues. CDR1 and CDR2 (germline): SEHNR, FQNEAQ (reference sequence). This clone has more than one count but fewer than ten. Antigen unknown. This TCR derives from a human donor in good health. The genes are TRBV7-9 and TRBJ2-7; 7 bases are shared with TRBD2. Material for sequencing was Tregs sorted from blood. The CDR3 is CASSLEGGHEQYF. The CDR3 region has the DNA TGTGCCAGCAGCTTAGAGGGAGGGCACGAGCAGTACTTC.